This note documents a single TCR beta chain sequence. Reverse transcribing all isolated RNA meant expressed TCRB transcripts were sequenced. Clones were sequenced by immunoSEQ multiplex PCR, and TCRdb holds only the in-frame ones, with some missing. The repertoire holds roughly 300,000 clones, with around 15% as singletons. These data come from a study of beta chain features in type 1 diabetes. Germline CDR1 is SGHDN and CDR2 is FVKESK. Trimming left V 4 bases short and J 8 bases short, with 9 bases between. This CDR3 is built from 13 residues. Sequenced: central memory CD4+ T cells from blood. The genes are TRBV14 and TRBJ1-6, with D tentatively TRBD1 (6 bases). The receptor comes from a young man in good health. This chain's CDR3 is CASSPHRDSPLHF. CDR3 coding DNA: TGTGCCAGCAGCCCCCACAGGGATTCACCCCTCCACTTT.